These 16 T cell receptor beta chains originate from one sample sequenced in a study of blood T cells in healthy people across ages. The second PCR ran about 6 to 11 cycles with a sample-barcoded 5' primer and J-beta primers. TCRdb independently ran MiXCR on the 5' RACE reads; one entry per CDR3 protein. The sample shows around 900,000 distinct CDR3 sequences, 51% of them seen only once. Sequencing was performed on blood. These receptors were taken from a woman in her sixties or seventies in good health.

For the CDR3, the DNA is TGTGCCACCAGTGATTTGGCTGAGCAGTACTTC. Encoded protein: CATSDLAEQYF. The chain has TRBV24-1 and TRBJ2-1; D gene unclear. The J call is doubtful: the DNA matches TRBJ2-7 better. This CDR3 is built from 11 residues. The germline CDR1 and CDR2 sequences are KGHDR and SFDVKD.

This clonotype was observed a few times. The rearrangement uses TRBV20-1 and TRBJ2-3; perhaps TRBD2 as D (5 bases). Germline V gives CDR1 DFQATT, CDR2 SNEGSKA (reference sequence). V lost 6 bases and J lost 2, with 24 bases in between. The length of the CDR3 is 17 residues. The DNA for the CDR3 is TGCAGTGCAAACTCCCCTAGTCGAGGGCGTCACACAGATACGCAGTATTTT. Its protein is CSANSPSRGRHTDTQYF.

CDR3 in amino acids: CASSLEGGGQYTGELFF. The CDR3 DNA follows: TGTGCCAGCAGTTTAGAGGGGGGGGGGCAGTACACCGGGGAGCTGTTTTTT. The genes are TRBV12-3 or TRBV12-4 and TRBJ2-2; D might be TRBD2 (7 bases). Trimming shortened V by 1 base and J by 3 bases, and 15 bases separated the two germline ends. The CDR3 spans 17 residues.

The chain couples TRBV7-8 to TRBJ2-2, with D maybe TRBD1 (5 bases). CDR1 is SGHVS, CDR2 FQNEAQ, per germline. V lost 2 bases and J 5 bases, leaving 12 bases between the germline ends. CDR3 length equals 15 residues. The CDR3 loop is CASSLRRGRTGELFF. CDR3 nucleotides: TGTGCCAGCAGCTTAAGAAGGGGTAGAACCGGGGAGCTGTTTTTT.

The chain couples TRBV10-3 to TRBJ2-3; perhaps TRBD2 as D (6 bases). Germline lookup yields CDR1 ENHRY and CDR2 SYGVKD. Trimming removed 7 bases at V and 0 bases at J, with 11 bases between. This CDR3 region has 14 residues. The DNA of the CDR3 is TGTGCCATCAACTCGGGGACTAGCACAGATACGCAGTATTTT. This encodes CAINSGTSTDTQYF.

This clonotype was seen a few times. A much larger clonotype is one base distant, so this may be a read error. The rearrangement links TRBV5-1 to TRBJ2-7, with 9 bases aligning to TRBD2. CDR1 SGHRS and CDR2 YFSETQ come from the germline V gene. This CDR3 has 14 residues. The ends lost 0 bases at V and 3 bases at J; junction bases unmatched: 1. CDR3 residues: CASSLGTSDYEQYF. The CDR3 DNA follows: TGCGCCAGCAGCTTGGGGACTAGCGACTACGAGCAGTACTTC.

Notes on this clonotype: Mismatch with germline at one junction end may stem from a read error. V usage is TRBV28 and J usage is TRBJ2-7; TRBD2 matches at 7 bases. The CDR3 spans 16 residues. The germline gives CDR1 MDHEN, CDR2 SYDVKM. CDR3 loop: CASGPYSGPRAYEQYF. CDR3 nucleotide sequence: TGCGCCAGCGGCCCCTATAGCGGGCCCAGGGCCTACGAGCAGTACTTC.

Remarks on this clonotype: At one end the junction does not follow the germline gene, possibly because of a read error. The rearrangement links TRBV6-5 to TRBJ2-1, with 14 bases matching TRBD2. The CDR3 sequence is 18 residues long. Germline assignment: CDR1 MNHEY and CDR2 SVGAGI. The CDR3 sequence is CASSSTSGGGSSYSEQFF. The CDR3 DNA sequence: TGTGCCAGCAGTTCGACTAGCGGGGGGGGCAGCTCCTACAGTGAGCAGTTCTTC.

The chain employs TRBV11-1 and TRBJ2-5; D is ambiguous. This CDR3 region has 15 residues. V was shortened by 5 bases and J by 4 bases, with 17 bases between the two germline ends. CDR1 is SGHAT, CDR2 FQDESV, per germline (reference sequence). CDR3 coding DNA: TGTGCCAGCAGCCCTCATGGTGGAGCGAGAGAGACCCAGTACTTC. Translated, it gives CASSPHGGARETQYF.

This clonotype has more than one count but fewer than ten. The genes are TRBV7-9 and TRBJ2-7, with 7 bases aligning to TRBD2. The CDR3 consists of 15 residues. Unmatched junction bases numbered 10, after V lost 5 bases and J lost 3 bases. Germline CDR1 and CDR2: SEHNR and FQNEAQ (reference sequence). CDR3 sequence: CASSTASGAIYEQYF. As DNA, the CDR3 is TGTGCCAGCAGCACAGCAAGCGGGGCCATCTACGAGCAGTACTTC.

This clonotype showed up just once. One end of the junction does not line up with germline, which may come from a read error. The chain is built from TRBV18 and TRBJ2-1, with TRBD2 matching 13 bases. CDR1 and CDR2 from the germline V gene are KGHSH and LQKENI. This CDR3 comprises 18 residues. The DNA of the CDR3 is TGTGCCAGCTCACCACCGTTGGGACTAGCGGGGTCCGGCAATGGGCAGTTCTTC. Translating it yields CASSPPLGLAGSGNGQFF.

The rearrangement joins TRBV27 to TRBJ1-5; tentative D call: TRBD1 (5 bases). The CDR3 covers 18 residues. Germline assignment: CDR1 MNHEY and CDR2 SMNVEV (reference sequence). V was cut by 6 bases and J by 0 bases, with 21 bases left in between. The CDR3 DNA is TGTGCCAGCAGCCGACAGACTACTGGAGGATATAGCAATCAGCCCCAGCATTTT. Translating it yields CASSRQTTGGYSNQPQHF.

The table lists this clonotype with many counts. The chain joins TRBV28 to TRBJ2-7; D is unresolved. With 7 bases removed from V and 3 bases from J, the gap between germline ends came to 10 bases. CDR3 size: 12 residues. Germline CDR1 MDHEN, CDR2 SYDVKM. The CDR3 sequence is CASTRGGYEQYF. The DNA for the CDR3 is TGTGCCAGCACCCGCGGCGGCTACGAGCAGTACTTC. The full variable domain, its missing parts supplied by reference TRBV28 and TRBJ2-7, is DVKVTQSSRYLVKRTGEKVFLECVQDMDHENMFWYRQDPGLGLRLIYFSYDVKMKEKGDIPEGYSVSREKKERFSLILESASTNQTSMYLCASTRGGYEQYFGPGTRLTVT.

This clonotype appeared a few times. The genes are TRBV29-1 and TRBJ1-5; 7 bases match TRBD1. The CDR3 has 13 amino acids. Germline lookup yields CDR1 SQVTM and CDR2 ANQGSEA. The ends lost 7 bases at V and 0 bases at J; junction bases unmatched: 3. Here the CDR3 DNA reads TGCAGCGCTGGACAGGATAGCAATCAGCCCCAGCATTTT. It codes for CSAGQDSNQPQHF.

The table lists this clonotype with a few counts. The chain links TRBV7-9 to TRBJ2-5, with a tentative D call TRBD2 (5 bases). Looked up from germline, CDR1 is SEHNR and CDR2 is FQNEAQ (reference sequence). Trimming removed 7 bases at V and 2 bases at J, with 8 bases between. This CDR3 has 12 residues. The CDR3 region is CASTSGQETQYF. CDR3 sequence (DNA): TGTGCCAGCACCTCGGGGCAAGAGACCCAGTACTTC.

This clonotype came up a few times. The chain couples TRBV12-3 or TRBV12-4 to TRBJ2-3, with a weak D call TRBD1 (5 bases). With 1 base removed from V and 9 bases from J, the gap between germline ends came to 8 bases. The CDR3 sequence is 12 residues long. The CDR3 loop reads CASSLEGITQYF. Written as DNA, the CDR3 is TGTGCCAGCAGTTTAGAGGGGATCACGCAGTATTTT.